This T cell receptor (beta chain) was sequenced in a study of cytomegalovirus exposure and HLA in healthy donors. The germline V gene has CDR1 MDHEN and CDR2 SYDVKM. With 4 bases clipped from V and 1 base from J, the junction kept 8 bases outside the gene matches. CDR3 length: 16 amino acids. The primer mix had 60 Vbeta and 13 Jbeta primers. Assay: immunoSEQ multiplex PCR; the TCRdb copy retains only in-frame clones and omits some. The sample data list under 40,000 clones. Sequenced: PBMCs. The chain carries TRBV28 and TRBJ1-1; 8 nucleotides align to TRBD1. The TCR was taken from a female donor in good health and CMV-seronegative. CDR3 sequence reads: CASSYGQGRQNTEAFF. The CDR3 DNA sequence: TGTGCCAGCAGTTACGGACAGGGACGCCAGAACACTGAAGCTTTCTTT. Full variable domain (remainder filled in from reference TRBV28 and TRBJ1-1): DVKVTQSSRYLVKRTGEKVFLECVQDMDHENMFWYRQDPGLGLRLIYFSYDVKMKEKGDIPEGYSVSREKKERFSLILESASTNQTSMYLCASSYGQGRQNTEAFFGQGTRLTVV.